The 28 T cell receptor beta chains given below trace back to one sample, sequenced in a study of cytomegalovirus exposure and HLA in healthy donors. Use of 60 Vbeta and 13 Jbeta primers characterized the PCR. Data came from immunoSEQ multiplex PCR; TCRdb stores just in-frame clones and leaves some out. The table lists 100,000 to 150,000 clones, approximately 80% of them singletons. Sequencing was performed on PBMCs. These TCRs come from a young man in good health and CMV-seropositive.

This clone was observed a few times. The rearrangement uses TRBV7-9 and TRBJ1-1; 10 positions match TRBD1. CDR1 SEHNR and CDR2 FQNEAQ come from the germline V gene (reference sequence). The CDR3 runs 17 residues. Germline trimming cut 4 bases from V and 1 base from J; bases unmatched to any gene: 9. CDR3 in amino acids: CASSSSPGQGRNTEAFF. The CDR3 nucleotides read TGTGCCAGCAGCTCCAGTCCGGGACAGGGGCGGAACACTGAAGCTTTCTTT.

The CDR3 sequence is CASTDRGGYTF. The DNA for the CDR3 is TGTGCCAGTACTGACAGGGGAGGCTACACCTTC. The chain has TRBV19 and TRBJ1-2; 8 nucleotides match TRBD1. This CDR3 comprises 11 residues. After removal of 7 bases from V and 8 bases from J, the junction contained 3 bases not matched to a gene. CDR1 and CDR2 (germline): LNHDA, SQIVND (reference sequence).

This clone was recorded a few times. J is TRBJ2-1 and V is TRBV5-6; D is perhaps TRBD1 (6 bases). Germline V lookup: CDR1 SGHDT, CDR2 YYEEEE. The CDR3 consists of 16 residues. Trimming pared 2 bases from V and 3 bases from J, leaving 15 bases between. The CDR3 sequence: CASSLITGTYYNEQFF. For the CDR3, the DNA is TGTGCCAGCAGCTTAATAACCGGGACATACTACAATGAGCAGTTCTTC.

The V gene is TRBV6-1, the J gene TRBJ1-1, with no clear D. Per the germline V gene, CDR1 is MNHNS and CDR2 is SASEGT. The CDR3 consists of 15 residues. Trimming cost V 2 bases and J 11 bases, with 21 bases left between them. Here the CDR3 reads CASSERTRTMVGAFF. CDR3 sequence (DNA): TGTGCCAGCAGTGAAAGAACACGGACTATGGTCGGGGCTTTCTTT.

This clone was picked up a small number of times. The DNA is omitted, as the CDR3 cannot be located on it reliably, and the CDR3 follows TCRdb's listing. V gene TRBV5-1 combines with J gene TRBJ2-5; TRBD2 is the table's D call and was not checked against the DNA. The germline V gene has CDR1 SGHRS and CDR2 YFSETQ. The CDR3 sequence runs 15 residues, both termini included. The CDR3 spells CASSPFAAGAEGFHF.

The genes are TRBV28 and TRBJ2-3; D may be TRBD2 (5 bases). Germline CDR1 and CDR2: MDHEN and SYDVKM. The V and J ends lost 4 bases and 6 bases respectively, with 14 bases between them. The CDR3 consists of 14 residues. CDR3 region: CASSSPPEGDTQYF. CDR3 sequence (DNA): TGTGCCAGCAGTTCCCCCCCCGAGGGCGATACGCAGTATTTT.

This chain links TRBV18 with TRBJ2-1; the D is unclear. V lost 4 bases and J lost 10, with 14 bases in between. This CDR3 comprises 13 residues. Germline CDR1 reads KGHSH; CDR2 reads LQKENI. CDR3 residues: CASSLIRYSEQFF. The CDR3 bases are TGTGCCAGCTCACTTATCAGGTATTCGGAGCAGTTCTTC.

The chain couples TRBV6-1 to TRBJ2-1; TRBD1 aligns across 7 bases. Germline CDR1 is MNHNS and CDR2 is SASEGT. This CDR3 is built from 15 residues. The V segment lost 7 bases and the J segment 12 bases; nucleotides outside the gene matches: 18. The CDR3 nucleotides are TGTGCCAGCACTACGGGACAGCTCCTCCCGGTGGGGCAGTTCTTC. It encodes CASTTGQLLPVGQFF.

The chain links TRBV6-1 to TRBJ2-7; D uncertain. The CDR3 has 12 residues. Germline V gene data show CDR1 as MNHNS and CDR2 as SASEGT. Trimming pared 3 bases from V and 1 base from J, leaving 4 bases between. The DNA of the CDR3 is TGTGCCAGCAGTGAGAGTTCCTACGAGCAGTACTTC. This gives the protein CASSESSYEQYF.

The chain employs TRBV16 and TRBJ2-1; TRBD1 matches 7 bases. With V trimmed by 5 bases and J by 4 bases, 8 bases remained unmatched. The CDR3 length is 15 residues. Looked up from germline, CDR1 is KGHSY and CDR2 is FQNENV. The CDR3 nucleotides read TGTGCCAGCAGCGACTACAGGGGTTCATACAATGAGCAGTTCTTC. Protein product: CASSDYRGSYNEQFF.

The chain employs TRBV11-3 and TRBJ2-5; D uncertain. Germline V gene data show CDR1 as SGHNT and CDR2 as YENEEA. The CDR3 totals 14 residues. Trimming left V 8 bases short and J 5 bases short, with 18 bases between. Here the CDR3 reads CASSSPSERETQYF. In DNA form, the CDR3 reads TGTGCCAGCTCATCACCCTCCGAGAGGGAGACCCAGTACTTC.

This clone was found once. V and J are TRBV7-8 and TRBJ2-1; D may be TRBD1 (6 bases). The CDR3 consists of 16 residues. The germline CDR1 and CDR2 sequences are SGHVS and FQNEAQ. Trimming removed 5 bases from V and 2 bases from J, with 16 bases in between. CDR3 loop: CASSQFTGIPYNEQFF. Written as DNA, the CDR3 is TGTGCCAGCAGCCAATTTACAGGGATCCCCTACAATGAGCAGTTCTTC.

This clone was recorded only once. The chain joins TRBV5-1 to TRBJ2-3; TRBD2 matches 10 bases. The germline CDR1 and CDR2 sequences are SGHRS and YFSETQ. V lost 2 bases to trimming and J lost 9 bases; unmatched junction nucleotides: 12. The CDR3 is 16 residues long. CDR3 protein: CASSLGSGGPEGTQYF. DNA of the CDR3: TGCGCCAGCAGCTTAGGTAGCGGGGGGCCGGAGGGGACGCAGTATTTT.

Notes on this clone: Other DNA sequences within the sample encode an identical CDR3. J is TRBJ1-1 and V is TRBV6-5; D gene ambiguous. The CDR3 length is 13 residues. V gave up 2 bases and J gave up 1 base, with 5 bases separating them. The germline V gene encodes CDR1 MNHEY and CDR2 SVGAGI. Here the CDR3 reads CASSYRGNTEAFF. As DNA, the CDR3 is TGTGCCAGCAGTTACCGAGGGAACACTGAAGCTTTCTTT.

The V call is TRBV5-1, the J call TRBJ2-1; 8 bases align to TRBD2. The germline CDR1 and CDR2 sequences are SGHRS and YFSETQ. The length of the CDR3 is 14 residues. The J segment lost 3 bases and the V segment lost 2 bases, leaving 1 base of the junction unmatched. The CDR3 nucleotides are TGCGCCAGCAGCTTAGCGGGGGACTACAATGAGCAGTTCTTC. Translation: CASSLAGDYNEQFF.

The CDR3 DNA sequence: TGCGCCAGCAGGGGACACCCCGATGGCTACACCTTC. It is translated as CASRGHPDGYTF. The chain links TRBV5-1 to TRBJ1-2, with TRBD1 as a possible D gene (6 bases). Trimming left V 5 bases short and J 6 bases short, with 11 bases between. Germline CDR1 reads SGHRS; CDR2 reads YFSETQ. The CDR3 runs 12 residues.

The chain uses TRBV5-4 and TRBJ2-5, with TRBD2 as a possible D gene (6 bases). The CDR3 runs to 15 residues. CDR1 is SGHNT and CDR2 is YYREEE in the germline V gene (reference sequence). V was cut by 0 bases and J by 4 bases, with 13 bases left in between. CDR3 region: CASSLDGVGGETQYF. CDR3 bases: TGTGCCAGCAGCTTGGATGGGGTGGGAGGAGAGACCCAGTACTTC.

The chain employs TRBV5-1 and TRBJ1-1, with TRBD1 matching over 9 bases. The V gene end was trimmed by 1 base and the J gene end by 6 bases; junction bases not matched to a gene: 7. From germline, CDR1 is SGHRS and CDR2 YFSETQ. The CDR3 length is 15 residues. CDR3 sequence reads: CASSLHTGGVAEAFF. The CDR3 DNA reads TGCGCCAGCAGCTTGCATACAGGGGGCGTAGCTGAAGCTTTCTTT.

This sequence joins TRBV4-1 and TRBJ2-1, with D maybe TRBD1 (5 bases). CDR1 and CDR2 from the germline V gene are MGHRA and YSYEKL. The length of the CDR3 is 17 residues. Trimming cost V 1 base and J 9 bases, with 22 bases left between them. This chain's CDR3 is CASSQGILRTKSGEQFF. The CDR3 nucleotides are TGCGCCAGCAGCCAAGGGATCCTCAGGACAAAGTCGGGTGAGCAGTTCTTC.

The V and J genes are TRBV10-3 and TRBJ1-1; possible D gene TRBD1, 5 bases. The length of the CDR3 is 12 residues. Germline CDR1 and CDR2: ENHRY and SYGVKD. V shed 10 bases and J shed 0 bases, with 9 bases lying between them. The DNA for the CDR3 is TGTGCCACCAGGGCCGTGAACACTGAAGCTTTCTTT. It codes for CATRAVNTEAFF.

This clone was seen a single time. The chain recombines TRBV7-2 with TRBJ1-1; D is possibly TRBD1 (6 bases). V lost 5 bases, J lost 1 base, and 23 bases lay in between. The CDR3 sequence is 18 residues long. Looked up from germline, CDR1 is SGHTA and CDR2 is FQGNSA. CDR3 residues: CASSKGGGGGATNTEAFF. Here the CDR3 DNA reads TGTGCCAGCAGCAAAGGCGGTGGTGGGGGGGCCACGAACACTGAAGCTTTCTTT. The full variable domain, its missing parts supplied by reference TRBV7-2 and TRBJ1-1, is GAGVSQSPSNKVTEKGKDVELRCDPISGHTALYWYRQSLGQGLEFLIYFQGNSAPDKSGLPSDRFSAERTGGSVSTLTIQRTQQEDSAVYLCASSKGGGGGATNTEAFFGQGTRLTVV.

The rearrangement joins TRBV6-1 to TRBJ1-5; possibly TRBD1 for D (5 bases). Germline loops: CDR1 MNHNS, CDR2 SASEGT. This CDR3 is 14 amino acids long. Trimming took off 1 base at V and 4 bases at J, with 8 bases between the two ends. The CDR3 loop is CASSEVGGNQPQHF. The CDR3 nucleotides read TGTGCCAGCAGTGAAGTCGGGGGTAATCAGCCCCAGCATTTT.

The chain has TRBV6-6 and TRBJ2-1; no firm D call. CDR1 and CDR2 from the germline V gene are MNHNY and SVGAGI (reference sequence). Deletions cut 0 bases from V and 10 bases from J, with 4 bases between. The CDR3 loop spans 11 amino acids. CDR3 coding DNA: TGTGCCAGCAGTTACTCACACGAGCAGTTCTTC. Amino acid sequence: CASSYSHEQFF.

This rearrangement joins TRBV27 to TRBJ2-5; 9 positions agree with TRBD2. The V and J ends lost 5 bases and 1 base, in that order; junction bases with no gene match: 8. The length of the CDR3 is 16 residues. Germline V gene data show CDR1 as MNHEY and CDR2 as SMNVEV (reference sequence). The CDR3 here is CASSHIAGDPQETQYF. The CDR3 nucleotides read TGTGCCAGCAGTCACATAGCGGGGGACCCCCAAGAGACCCAGTACTTC.

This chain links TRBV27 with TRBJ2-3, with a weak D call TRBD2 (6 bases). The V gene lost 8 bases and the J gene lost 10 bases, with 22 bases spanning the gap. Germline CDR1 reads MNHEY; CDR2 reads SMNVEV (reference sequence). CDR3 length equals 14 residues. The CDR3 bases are TGTGCCAGCGCCCGGGACTGGGAGGTTAGTGCGCAGTATTTT. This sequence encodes CASARDWEVSAQYF.

CDR3 DNA: TGTGCCAGCAGCGACAGGAACACCGGGGAGCTGTTTTTT. Translation gives CASSDRNTGELFF. The chain joins TRBV7-3 to TRBJ2-2; TRBD1 is a possible D gene (5 bases). Trimming stripped 5 bases from V and 1 base from J, with 5 bases between. Germline V gene lookup returns CDR1 SGHTA and CDR2 FQGTGA. The CDR3 covers 13 residues.

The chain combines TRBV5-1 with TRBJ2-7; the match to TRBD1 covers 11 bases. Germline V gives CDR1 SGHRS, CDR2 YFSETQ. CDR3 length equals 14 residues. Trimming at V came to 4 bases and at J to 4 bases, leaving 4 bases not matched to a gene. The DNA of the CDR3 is TGCGCCAGCAGCCCCGGACAGGGGGCGTACGAGCAGTACTTC. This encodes CASSPGQGAYEQYF.

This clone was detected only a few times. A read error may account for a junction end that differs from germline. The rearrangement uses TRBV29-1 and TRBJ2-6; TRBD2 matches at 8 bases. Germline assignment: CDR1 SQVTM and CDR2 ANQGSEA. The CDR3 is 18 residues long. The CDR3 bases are TGCAGCGTTCCTACCCTTAGCGGGGCCGCCTCTGGGGCCAACGGCCTGACTTTC. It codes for CSVPTLSGAASGANGLTF.